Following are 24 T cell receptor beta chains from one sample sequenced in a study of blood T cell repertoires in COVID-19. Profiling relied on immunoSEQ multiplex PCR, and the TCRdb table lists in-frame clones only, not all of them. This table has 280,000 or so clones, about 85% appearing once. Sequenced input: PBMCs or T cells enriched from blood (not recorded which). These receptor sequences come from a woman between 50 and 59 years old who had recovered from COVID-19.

The CDR3 DNA reads as TGTGCCAGCTCGGTCCAGGATAATTCACCCCTCCACTTT. Protein: CASSVQDNSPLHF. This chain links TRBV2 with TRBJ1-6; unclear D gene. The length of the CDR3 is 13 residues. Per the germline V gene, CDR1 is SNHLY and CDR2 is FYNNEI. V lost 8 bases, J lost 5 bases, and 10 bases lay in between.

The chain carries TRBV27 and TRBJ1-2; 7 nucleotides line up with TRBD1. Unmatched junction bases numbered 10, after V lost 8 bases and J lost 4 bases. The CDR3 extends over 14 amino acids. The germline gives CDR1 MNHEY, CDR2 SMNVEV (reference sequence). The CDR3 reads CASGRTGAVYGYTF. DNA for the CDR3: TGTGCCAGCGGACGGACAGGTGCTGTCTATGGCTACACCTTC.

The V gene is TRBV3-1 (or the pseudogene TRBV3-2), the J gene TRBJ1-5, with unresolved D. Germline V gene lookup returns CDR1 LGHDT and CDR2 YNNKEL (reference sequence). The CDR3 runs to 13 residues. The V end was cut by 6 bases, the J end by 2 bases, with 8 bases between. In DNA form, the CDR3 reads TGTGCCAGCAGTTACCCGGGCAATCAGCCCCAGCATTTT. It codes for CASSYPGNQPQHF.

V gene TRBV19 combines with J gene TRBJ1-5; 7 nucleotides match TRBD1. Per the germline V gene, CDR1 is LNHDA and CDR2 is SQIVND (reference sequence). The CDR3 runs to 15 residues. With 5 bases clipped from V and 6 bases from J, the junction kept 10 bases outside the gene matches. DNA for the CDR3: TGTGCCAGTAGTCCCGGCTCAGGGGGAATTCAGCCCCAGCATTTT. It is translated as CASSPGSGGIQPQHF.

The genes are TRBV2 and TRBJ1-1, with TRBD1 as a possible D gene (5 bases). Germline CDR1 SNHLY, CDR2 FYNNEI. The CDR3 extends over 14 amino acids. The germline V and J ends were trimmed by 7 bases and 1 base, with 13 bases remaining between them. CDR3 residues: CASILVTGNTEAFF. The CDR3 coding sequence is TGTGCCAGCATCCTCGTCACAGGGAACACTGAAGCTTTCTTT.

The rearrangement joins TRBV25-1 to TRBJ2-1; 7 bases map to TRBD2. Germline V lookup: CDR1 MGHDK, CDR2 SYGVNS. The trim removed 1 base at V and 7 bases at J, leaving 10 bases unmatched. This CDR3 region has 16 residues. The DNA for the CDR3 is TGTGCCAGCAGTGAATTTCGGACTAGGATGAGGAATGAGCAGTTCTTC. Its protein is CASSEFRTRMRNEQFF. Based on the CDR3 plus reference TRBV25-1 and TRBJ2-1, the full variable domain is EADIYQTPRYLVIGTGKKITLECSQTMGHDKMYWYQQDPGMELHLIHYSYGVNSTEKGDLSSESTVSRIRTEHFPLTLESARPSHTSQYLCASSEFRTRMRNEQFFGPGTRLTVL.

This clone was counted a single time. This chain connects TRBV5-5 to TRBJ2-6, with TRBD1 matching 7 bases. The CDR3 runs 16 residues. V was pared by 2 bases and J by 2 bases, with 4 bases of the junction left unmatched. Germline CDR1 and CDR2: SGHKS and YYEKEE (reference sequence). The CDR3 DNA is TGTGCCAGCAGCTTAAGGGGGCGCCCTGGGGCCAACGTCCTGACTTTC. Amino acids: CASSLRGRPGANVLTF. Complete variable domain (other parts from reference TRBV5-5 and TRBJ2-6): DAGVTQSPTHLIKTRGQQVTLRCSPISGHKSVSWYQQVLGQGPQFIFQYYEKEERGRGNFPDRFSARQFPNYSSELNVNALLLGDSALYLCASSLRGRPGANVLTFGAGSRLTVL.

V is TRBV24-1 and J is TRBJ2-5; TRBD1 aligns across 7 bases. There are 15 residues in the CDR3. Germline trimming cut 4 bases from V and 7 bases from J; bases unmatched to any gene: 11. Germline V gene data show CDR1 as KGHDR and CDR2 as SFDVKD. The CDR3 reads CATSEPGTGDGTQYF. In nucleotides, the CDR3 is TGTGCCACCAGTGAACCGGGAACAGGGGACGGGACCCAGTACTTC.

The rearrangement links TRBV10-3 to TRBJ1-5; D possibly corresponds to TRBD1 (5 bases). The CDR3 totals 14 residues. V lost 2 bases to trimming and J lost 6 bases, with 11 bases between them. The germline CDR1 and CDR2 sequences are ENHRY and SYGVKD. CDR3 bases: TGTGCCATCAGTGAGCGGGAGGGGAGTCAGCCCCAGCATTTT. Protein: CAISEREGSQPQHF.

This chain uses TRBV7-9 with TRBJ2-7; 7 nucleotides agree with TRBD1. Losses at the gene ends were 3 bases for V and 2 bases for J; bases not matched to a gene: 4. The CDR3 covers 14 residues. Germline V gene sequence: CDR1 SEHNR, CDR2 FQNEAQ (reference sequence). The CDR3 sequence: CASSFRQGAYEQYF. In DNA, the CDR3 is TGTGCCAGCAGCTTTCGACAGGGAGCCTACGAGCAGTACTTC.

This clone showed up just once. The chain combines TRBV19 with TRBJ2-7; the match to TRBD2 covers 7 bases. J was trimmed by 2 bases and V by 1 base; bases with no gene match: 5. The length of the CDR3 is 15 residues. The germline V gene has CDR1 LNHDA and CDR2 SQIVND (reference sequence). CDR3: CASSIVAGLTYEQYF. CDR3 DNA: TGTGCCAGTAGTATAGTTGCGGGACTAACCTACGAGCAGTACTTC.

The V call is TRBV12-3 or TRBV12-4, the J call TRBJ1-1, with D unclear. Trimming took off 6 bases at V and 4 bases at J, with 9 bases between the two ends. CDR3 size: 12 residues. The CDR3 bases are TGTGCCAGCAGCGCGCGGGTCACTGAAGCTTTCTTT. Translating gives CASSARVTEAFF.

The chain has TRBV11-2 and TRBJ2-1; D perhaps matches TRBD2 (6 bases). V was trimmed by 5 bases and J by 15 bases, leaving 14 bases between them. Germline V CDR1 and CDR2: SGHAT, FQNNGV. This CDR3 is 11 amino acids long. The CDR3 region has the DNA TGTGCCAGCAGCCAAACCGGGGGTGTGTTCTTC. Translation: CASSQTGGVFF.

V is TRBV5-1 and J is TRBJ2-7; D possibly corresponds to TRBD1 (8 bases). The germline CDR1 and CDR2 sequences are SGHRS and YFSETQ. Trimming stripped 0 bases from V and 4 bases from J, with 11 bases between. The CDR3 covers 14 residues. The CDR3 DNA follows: TGCGCCAGCAGCTTGGTACAGGGGGGGTACGAGCAGTACTTC. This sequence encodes CASSLVQGGYEQYF.

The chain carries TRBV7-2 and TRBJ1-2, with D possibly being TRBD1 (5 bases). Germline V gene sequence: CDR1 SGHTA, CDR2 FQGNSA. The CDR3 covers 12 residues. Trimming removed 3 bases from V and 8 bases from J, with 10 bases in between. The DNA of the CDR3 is TGTGCCAGCAGCTTCCCCGGGGGGGGCTACACCTTC. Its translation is CASSFPGGGYTF. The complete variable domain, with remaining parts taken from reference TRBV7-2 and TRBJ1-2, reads GAGVSQSPSNKVTEKGKDVELRCDPISGHTALYWYRQSLGQGLEFLIYFQGNSAPDKSGLPSDRFSAERTGGSVSTLTIQRTQQEDSAVYLCASSFPGGGYTFGSGTRLTVV.

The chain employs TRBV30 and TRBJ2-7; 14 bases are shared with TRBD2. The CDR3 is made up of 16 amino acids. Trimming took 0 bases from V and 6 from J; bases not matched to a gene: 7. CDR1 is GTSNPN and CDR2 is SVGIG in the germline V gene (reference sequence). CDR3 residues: CAWSVQVGLAGVEQYF. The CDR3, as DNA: TGTGCCTGGAGTGTACAAGTGGGACTAGCGGGGGTCGAGCAGTACTTC.

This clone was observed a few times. The CDR3 bases are TGTGCCAGCAAAGGGGATGGCTACACCTTC. Amino acid sequence: CASKGDGYTF. V usage is TRBV6-6 and J usage is TRBJ1-2; a possible D gene is TRBD1 (5 bases). The CDR3 spans 10 residues. From germline, CDR1 is MNHNY and CDR2 SVGAGI (reference sequence). V shed 7 bases and J shed 6 bases, with 6 bases lying between them.

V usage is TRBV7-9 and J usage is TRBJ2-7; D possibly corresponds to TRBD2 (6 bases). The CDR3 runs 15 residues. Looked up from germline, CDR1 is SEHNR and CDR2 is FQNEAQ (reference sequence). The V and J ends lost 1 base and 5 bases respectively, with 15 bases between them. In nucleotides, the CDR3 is TGTGCCAGCAGCTTAGGGCAGGGACGGAGGGACGAGCAGTACTTC. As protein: CASSLGQGRRDEQYF.

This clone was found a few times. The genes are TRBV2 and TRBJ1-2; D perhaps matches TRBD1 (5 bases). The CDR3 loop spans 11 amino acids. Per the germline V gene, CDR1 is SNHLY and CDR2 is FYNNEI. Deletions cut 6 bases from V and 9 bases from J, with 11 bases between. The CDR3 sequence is CASRARQSYTF. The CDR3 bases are TGTGCCAGCAGGGCAAGACAGAGCTACACCTTC.

Written as DNA, the CDR3 is TGTGCCTGGGACAGGGTCGGCTACGAGCAGTACTTC. Protein product: CAWDRVGYEQYF. The rearrangement uses TRBV30 and TRBJ2-7; TRBD1 aligns across 7 bases. CDR1 GTSNPN and CDR2 SVGIG come from the germline V gene (reference sequence). CDR3 size: 12 residues. V lost 5 bases to trimming and J lost 3 bases; unmatched junction nucleotides: 4.

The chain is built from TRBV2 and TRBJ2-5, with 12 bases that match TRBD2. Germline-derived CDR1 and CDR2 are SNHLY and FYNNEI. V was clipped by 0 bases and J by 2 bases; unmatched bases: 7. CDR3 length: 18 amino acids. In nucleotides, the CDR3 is TGTGCCAGCAGTGAAGCGCGGACTAGCGGGGTTCTACAAGAGACCCAGTACTTC. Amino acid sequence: CASSEARTSGVLQETQYF.

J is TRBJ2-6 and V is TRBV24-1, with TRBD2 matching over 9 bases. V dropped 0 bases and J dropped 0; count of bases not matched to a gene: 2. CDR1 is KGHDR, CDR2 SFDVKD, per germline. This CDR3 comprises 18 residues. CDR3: CATSDLAGGSSGANVLTF. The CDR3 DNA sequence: TGTGCCACCAGTGATTTGGCGGGGGGGAGCTCTGGGGCCAACGTCCTGACTTTC.

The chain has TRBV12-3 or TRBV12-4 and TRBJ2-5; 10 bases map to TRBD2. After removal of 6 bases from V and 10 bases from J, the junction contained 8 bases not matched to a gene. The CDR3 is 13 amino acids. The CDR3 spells CASRLGLADHQYF. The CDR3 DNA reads TGTGCCAGCAGGCTTGGACTAGCGGACCACCAGTACTTC.

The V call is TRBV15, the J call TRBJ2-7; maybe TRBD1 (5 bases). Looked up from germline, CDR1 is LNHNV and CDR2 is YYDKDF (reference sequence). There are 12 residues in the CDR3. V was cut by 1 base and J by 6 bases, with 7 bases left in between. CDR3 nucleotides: TGTGCCACCAGCAGAGTCCAGGGCGAGCAGTACTTC. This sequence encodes CATSRVQGEQYF.